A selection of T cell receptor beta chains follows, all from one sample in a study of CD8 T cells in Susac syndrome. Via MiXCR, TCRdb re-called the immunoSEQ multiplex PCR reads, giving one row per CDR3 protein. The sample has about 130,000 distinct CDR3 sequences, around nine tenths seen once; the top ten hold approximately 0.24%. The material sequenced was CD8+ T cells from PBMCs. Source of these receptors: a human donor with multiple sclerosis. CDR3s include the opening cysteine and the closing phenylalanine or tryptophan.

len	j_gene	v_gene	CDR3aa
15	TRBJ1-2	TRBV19	CASTSRDRRSYGYTF
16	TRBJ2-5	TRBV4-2	CASSPLAGGFQETQYF
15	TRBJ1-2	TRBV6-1	CASSEVAAPGYGYTF
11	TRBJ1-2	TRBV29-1	CSVEVSYGYTF
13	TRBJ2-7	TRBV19	CAVSGPLEGEQYF
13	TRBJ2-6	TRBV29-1	CSVGSSGANVLTF
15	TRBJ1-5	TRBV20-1	CSASAGFYSNQPQHF
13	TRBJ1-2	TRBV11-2	CASSPVTGRGYTF
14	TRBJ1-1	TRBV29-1	CSVDSRGMGTEAFF
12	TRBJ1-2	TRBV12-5	CASGDRGYGYTF
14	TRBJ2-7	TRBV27	CASRPIDSAYEQYF
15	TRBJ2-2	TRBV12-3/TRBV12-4	CASSAGTHSTGELFF
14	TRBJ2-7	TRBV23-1	CASPTGGESYEQYF
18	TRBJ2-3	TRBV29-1	CSVEGLLEGGRAGDTQYF
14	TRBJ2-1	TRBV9	CASSAGTDYNEQFF
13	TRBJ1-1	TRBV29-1	CSGAGGVRTEAFF